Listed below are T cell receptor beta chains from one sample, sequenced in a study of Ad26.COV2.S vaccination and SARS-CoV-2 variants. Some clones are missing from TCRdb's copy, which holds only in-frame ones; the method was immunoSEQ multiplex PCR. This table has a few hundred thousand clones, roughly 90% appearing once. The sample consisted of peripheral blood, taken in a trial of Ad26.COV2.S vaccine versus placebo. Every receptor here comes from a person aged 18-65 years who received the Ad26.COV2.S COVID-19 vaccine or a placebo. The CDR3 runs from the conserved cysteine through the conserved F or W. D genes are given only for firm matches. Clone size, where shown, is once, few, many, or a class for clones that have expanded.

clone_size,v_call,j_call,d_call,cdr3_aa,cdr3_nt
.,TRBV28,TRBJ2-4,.,CASISGAKNIQYF,TGTGCCAGCATATCAGGCGCCAAAAACATTCAGTACTTC
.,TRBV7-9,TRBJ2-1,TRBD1,CASSLGQGAYNEQFF,TGTGCCAGCAGCTTAGGGCAGGGGGCCTACAATGAGCAGTTCTTC
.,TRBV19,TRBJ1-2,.,CASSQDRTEVYGYTF,TGTGCCAGTAGCCAAGACCGAACGGAGGTCTATGGCTACACCTTC
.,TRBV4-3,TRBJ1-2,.,CASSQDAGRADYGYTF,TGCGCCAGCAGCCAAGACGCTGGGCGGGCAGACTATGGCTACACCTTC
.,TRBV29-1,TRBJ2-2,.,CSVGRAQGTGELFF,TGCAGCGTTGGGAGGGCGCAGGGCACCGGGGAGCTGTTTTTT
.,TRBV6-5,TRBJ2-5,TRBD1,CASSSQGEETQYF,TGTGCCAGCAGTTCGCAGGGGGAAGAGACCCAGTACTTC
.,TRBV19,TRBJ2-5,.,CATEGGTGEETQYF,TGTGCCACCGAGGGGGGAACAGGGGAAGAGACCCAGTACTTC
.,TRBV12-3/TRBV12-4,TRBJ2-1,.,CASSPTLGEQFF,TGTGCCAGCAGTCCCACCCTAGGTGAGCAGTTCTTC
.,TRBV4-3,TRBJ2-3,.,CASSQEGTTDTQYF,TGCGCCAGCAGCCAAGAAGGGACAACAGATACGCAGTATTTT
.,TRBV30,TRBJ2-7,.,CAWSVPQGLGEQYF,TGTGCCTGGAGTGTACCTCAGGGTCTGGGGGAGCAGTACTTC
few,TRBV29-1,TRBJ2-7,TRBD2,CSVAPRVTSGSYEQYF,TGCAGCGTTGCCCCAAGGGTGACTAGCGGTTCCTACGAGCAGTACTTC
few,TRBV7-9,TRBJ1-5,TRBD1,CASRDGTDSNQPQHF,TGTGCCAGCAGAGATGGGACAGATAGCAATCAGCCCCAGCATTTT
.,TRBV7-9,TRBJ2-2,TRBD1,CASSRIRTGQGSTGELFF,TGTGCCAGCAGCCGAATCCGTACGGGACAGGGATCCACCGGGGAGCTGTTTTTT
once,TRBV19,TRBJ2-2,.,CASSIEGPYTGELFF,TGTGCCAGTAGTATCGAGGGACCCTACACCGGGGAGCTGTTTTTT
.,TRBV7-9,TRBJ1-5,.,CASSRPGVGQPQHF,TGTGCCAGCAGCCGTCCAGGGGTGGGACAGCCCCAGCATTTT
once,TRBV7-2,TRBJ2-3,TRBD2,CASSLNRGGIPDTQYF,TGTGCCAGCAGCTTAAATCGGGGGGGCATTCCAGATACGCAGTATTTT
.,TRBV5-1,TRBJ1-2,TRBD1,CASSFGTGASPRSGGYTF,TGCGCCAGCAGCTTTGGGACAGGGGCTTCCCCAAGATCAGGTGGCTACACCTTC
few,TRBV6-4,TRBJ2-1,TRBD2,CASSEGLAAHNEQFF,TGTGCCAGCAGTGAGGGACTAGCGGCCCACAATGAGCAGTTCTTC
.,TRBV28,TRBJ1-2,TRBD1,CASSYRGPNSYGYTF,TGTGCCAGCAGCTACAGGGGCCCCAATTCCTATGGCTACACCTTC
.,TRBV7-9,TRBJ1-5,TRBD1,CASRAGGNQPQHF,TGTGCCAGCAGAGCAGGGGGTAATCAGCCCCAGCATTTT
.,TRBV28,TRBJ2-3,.,CAAGTATDTQYF,TGTGCCGCCGGGACTGCAACAGATACGCAGTATTTT
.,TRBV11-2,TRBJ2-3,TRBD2,CASSLDSLAAPDTQYF,TGTGCCAGCAGCTTAGATTCACTAGCGGCCCCAGATACGCAGTATTTT
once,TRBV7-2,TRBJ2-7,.,CASSLGDVAYEQYF,TGTGCCAGCAGCTTAGGAGACGTGGCCTACGAGCAGTACTTC
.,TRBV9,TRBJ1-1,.,CASSHSGGASTEAFF,TGTGCCAGCAGCCACAGTGGGGGGGCCAGCACTGAAGCTTTCTTT
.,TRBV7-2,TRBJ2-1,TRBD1,CASSTGQGANNEQFF,TGTGCCAGCAGCACAGGACAGGGGGCCAACAATGAGCAGTTCTTC
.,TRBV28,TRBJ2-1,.,CASSLPISRSYNEQFF,TGTGCCAGCAGTCTCCCCATATCGAGGTCCTACAATGAGCAGTTCTTC
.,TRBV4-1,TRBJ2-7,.,CASSQEKGYEQYF,TGCGCCAGCAGCCAAGAGAAGGGCTACGAGCAGTACTTC
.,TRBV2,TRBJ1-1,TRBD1,CASSEVTGGTEAFF,TGTGCCAGCAGTGAAGTGACAGGGGGAACTGAAGCTTTCTTT
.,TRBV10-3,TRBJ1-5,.,CAISESRGGQPQHF,TGTGCCATCAGTGAGTCGCGGGGGGGACAGCCCCAGCATTTT
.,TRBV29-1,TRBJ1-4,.,CSVASLGATNEKLFF,TGCAGCGTTGCATCTTTGGGCGCAACTAATGAAAAACTGTTTTTT
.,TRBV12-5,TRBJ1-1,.,CASGSRTENTEAFF,TGTGCTAGTGGTTCGCGGACTGAGAACACTGAAGCTTTCTTT
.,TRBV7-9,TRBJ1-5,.,CASSLDGQPQHF,TGTGCCAGCAGCTTGGACGGTCAGCCCCAGCATTTT
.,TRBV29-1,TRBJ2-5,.,CSVDAQDREEQETQYF,TGCAGCGTTGACGCTCAGGACAGAGAAGAGCAAGAGACCCAGTACTTC